This TCR beta chain was captured in a study of blood T cell repertoires in COVID-19. Study background: Whether acute or convalescent, the COVID-19 samples came from the United States, Italy and Spain. Sample material is recorded as cDNA or gDNA derived from T cells, B-cell-depleted T cells, or PBMCs.

Authors' data handling: Quantification of nucleated cells was approximated via reference gene primer amplification. This table comes from immunoSEQ multiplex PCR, and its TCRdb copy is limited to in-frame clones, with some not included. V, J and clone size were drawn from that table, and D and trimming were deduced from the DNA. The data show about 69,000 clones, approximately 80% seen once. The CDR3 has 18 amino acids. CDR1 and CDR2 (germline): SGDLS, YYNGEE. V was clipped by 3 bases and J by 1 base, with 20 bases between them. V gene TRBV9 combines with J gene TRBJ2-1; possible D gene TRBD2, 6 bases. This TCR was recovered from a man between 50 and 59 years old with COVID-19, enrolled during active disease. The sequencing input was peripheral blood. CDR3 sequence: CASSARGGGARSYNEQFF. The CDR3 nucleotides read TGTGCCAGCAGCGCCCGAGGTGGAGGGGCACGGTCCTACAATGAGCAGTTCTTC.